This T cell receptor (beta chain) stems from a study of OX40 agonist ivuxolimab in advanced cancers. This clone occurred once. Repertoires were generated with immunoSEQ multiplex PCR, while TCRdb's copy carries only in-frame clones and drops some. The sample contains 75,000 to 95,000 clones, around 87% of which appear only once. Germline CDR1 is SGHTA and CDR2 is FQGNSA. V lost 7 bases and J lost 6, with 21 bases in between. The CDR3 totals 15 residues. Sample: CD4+ or CD8+ T cells sorted from blood, taken in a trial of the OX40 agonist ivuxolimab. The clonotype was recovered from an adult with an advanced solid tumor such as melanoma, head and neck, liver or kidney cancer. The chain couples TRBV7-2 to TRBJ2-5; D is perhaps TRBD1 (5 bases). In DNA form, the CDR3 reads TGTGCCAGCACCCCCAGTTTGACAGCCCAGCAGACCCAGTACTTC. This gives the protein CASTPSLTAQQTQYF.